Listed here are 15 T cell receptor beta chains from one sample, sequenced in a study of Graves' ophthalmopathy and Graves' hyperthyroidism. TCR beta CDR3 amplification used RNA transcripts. A first-round RT-PCR used HTBI primers, followed by a second-round multiplex PCR. TCRdb itself ran the multiplex PCR reads through MiXCR, one entry per CDR3 protein. The sample has about 700,000 distinct CDR3 sequences; approximately 40% are singletons. Input material: peripheral blood. Receptor source: an adult man with Graves' ophthalmopathy.

This clonotype was counted only a few times. The rearrangement uses TRBV12-3 or TRBV12-4 and TRBJ2-7; no definite D call. The germline V and J ends were trimmed by 3 bases and 6 bases, with 15 bases remaining between them. The CDR3 extends over 14 amino acids. CDR3 loop: CASSFITLGREQYF. CDR3 nucleotide sequence: TGTGCCAGCAGTTTTATCACTTTAGGCCGCGAGCAGTACTTC.

This clonotype was seen once. A junction end diverges from the germline sequence, so it may reflect a read error. The V gene is TRBV19, the J gene TRBJ2-7; D call uncertain. Per the germline V gene, CDR1 is LNHDA and CDR2 is SQIVND (reference sequence). The CDR3 extends over 15 amino acids. CDR3 sequence reads: CAGSLGTRASYEQYF. CDR3 sequence (DNA): TGTGCCGGTAGTTTAGGCACCCGGGCATCCTACGAGCAGTACTTC.

This clonotype was recorded a few times. The chain carries TRBV29-1 and TRBJ2-7, with 9 bases fitting TRBD1. Germline loops: CDR1 SQVTM, CDR2 ANQGSEA. CDR3 size: 13 residues. Losses at the gene ends were 1 base for V and 3 bases for J; bases not matched to a gene: 1. The CDR3 DNA is TGCAGCGTTGAAGCGGGACAGGGCTACGAGCAGTACTTC. Translating gives CSVEAGQGYEQYF.

This clonotype has a count of ten or more. This chain connects TRBV10-3 to TRBJ1-2; 7 bases agree with TRBD1. The germline V gene encodes CDR1 ENHRY and CDR2 SYGVKD. The CDR3 is 15 amino acids. The V and J ends lost 3 bases and 1 base, in that order; junction bases with no gene match: 5. The CDR3 nucleotides are TGTGCCATCAGTGAAACACGACAGGGTAACTATGGCTACACCTTC. Translated, it gives CAISETRQGNYGYTF.

The chain links TRBV7-2 to TRBJ2-7; D is possibly TRBD1 or TRBD2 (5 bases each). The length of the CDR3 is 14 residues. Germline CDR1 and CDR2: SGHTA and FQGNSA. V lost 7 bases and J lost 7, with 20 bases in between. The CDR3 bases are TGTGCCAGCACCGAGGCCAGGGTTTCGGGAGAGCAGTACTTC. It is translated as CASTEARVSGEQYF.

There are a few counts of this clonotype. The CDR3: CASSEVRGVGELFF. The CDR3 coding sequence is TGTGCCAGCAGTGAGGTTCGAGGGGTCGGGGAGCTGTTTTTT. V is TRBV2 and J is TRBJ2-2; either TRBD1 or TRBD2 may supply D (5 bases each). Germline V gene data show CDR1 as SNHLY and CDR2 as FYNNEI. V lost 3 bases to trimming and J lost 7 bases, with 12 bases between them. There are 14 residues in the CDR3.

This clonotype showed up many times. The rearrangement uses TRBV29-1 and TRBJ1-1; 7 nucleotides align to TRBD1. CDR1 and CDR2 (germline): SQVTM, ANQGSEA. The junction had 14 bases not matched to a gene; V was cut back by 7 bases and J by 3 bases. This CDR3 is built from 15 residues. This CDR3 is CSASPRTGGDTEAFF. In nucleotides, the CDR3 is TGCAGCGCCTCTCCCCGGACAGGCGGGGACACTGAAGCTTTCTTT.

This clonotype was recorded many times. The chain couples TRBV5-1 to TRBJ2-3, with TRBD2 identical over 7 bases. The CDR3 has 12 amino acids. Looked up from germline, CDR1 is SGHRS and CDR2 is YFSETQ. V shed 4 bases and J 6 bases; nucleotides not matched to a gene: 2. DNA of the CDR3: TGCGCCAGCAGCCGGCGGGGGGATACGCAGTATTTT. Amino acids: CASSRRGDTQYF.

This rearrangement joins TRBV29-1 to TRBJ1-1; the match to TRBD1 covers 10 bases. With V trimmed by 4 bases and J by 4 bases, 9 bases remained unmatched. Germline V lookup: CDR1 SQVTM, CDR2 ANQGSEA. The length of the CDR3 is 15 residues. The CDR3 DNA reads TGCAGCGTTGGCGGACAGGGGGGCGCGTTCACTGAAGCTTTCTTT. It encodes CSVGGQGGAFTEAFF.

J is TRBJ2-5 and V is TRBV11-2; the D gene is possibly TRBD1 (6 bases). Deletions cut 1 base from V and 2 bases from J, with 11 bases between. CDR1 SGHAT and CDR2 FQNNGV come from the germline V gene. The CDR3 consists of 15 residues. In DNA form, the CDR3 reads TGTGCCAGCAGCTTAGGGGCGGACAGTCAAGAGACCCAGTACTTC. Its protein product is CASSLGADSQETQYF.

Concerning this clonotype itself: A read error may produce the germline difference seen at one junction end. The chain links TRBV24-1 to TRBJ1-5; D might be TRBD1 (5 bases). This CDR3 has 16 amino acids. The V gene's germline CDR1 is KGHDR and CDR2 SFDVKD. The CDR3 sequence: CASSYLRVQSDQPQHF. The DNA of the CDR3 is TGTGCCAGCAGTTACCTCAGGGTACAATCCGATCAGCCCCAGCATTTT.

At least ten counts were recorded for this clonotype. The rearrangement uses TRBV2 and TRBJ1-1, with D unclear. The CDR3 is made up of 13 amino acids. Trimming removed 2 bases from V and 5 bases from J, with 9 bases in between. Germline assignment: CDR1 SNHLY and CDR2 FYNNEI. In DNA form, the CDR3 reads TGTGCCAGCAGTGAAAAGGGAAGGACTGAAGCTTTCTTT. It specifies CASSEKGRTEAFF. Using reference TRBV2 and TRBJ1-1 for the parts outside the CDR3, the full variable domain is EPEVTQTPSHQVTQMGQEVILRCVPISNHLYFYWYRQILGQKVEFLVSFYNNEISEKSEIFDDQFSVERPDGSNFTLKIRSTKLEDSAMYFCASSEKGRTEAFFGQGTRLTVV.

This clonotype came up a few times. The chain uses TRBV5-4 and TRBJ1-2, with D unclear. Germline V lookup: CDR1 SGHNT, CDR2 YYREEE (reference sequence). CDR3 length equals 14 residues. V lost 4 bases, J lost 4 bases, and 14 bases lay in between. CDR3 in amino acids: CASSPPGSSYGYTF. The CDR3 region has the DNA TGTGCCAGCAGCCCCCCCGGGTCTAGCTATGGCTACACCTTC.

This clonotype was seen ten or more times. The rearrangement links TRBV11-2 to TRBJ1-6, with D unresolved. The CDR3 contains 14 residues. CDR1 is SGHAT, CDR2 FQNNGV, per germline. With 3 bases removed from V and 10 bases from J, the gap between germline ends came to 13 bases. CDR3 residues: CASSLRRSGSPLHF. The CDR3 DNA reads TGTGCCAGCAGCTTGAGGCGGTCCGGATCACCCCTCCACTTT.

This clonotype was seen many times. The gene calls are TRBV7-8 and TRBJ1-2; 7 bases align to TRBD1. Germline loops: CDR1 SGHVS, CDR2 FQNEAQ. V gave up 4 bases and J gave up 8 bases; unmatched junction bases: 16. CDR3 size: 16 residues. In DNA form, the CDR3 reads TGTGCCAGCAGCTCGGACAGGACTCGAATACCTCCGGGCTACACCTTC. This codes for CASSSDRTRIPPGYTF.